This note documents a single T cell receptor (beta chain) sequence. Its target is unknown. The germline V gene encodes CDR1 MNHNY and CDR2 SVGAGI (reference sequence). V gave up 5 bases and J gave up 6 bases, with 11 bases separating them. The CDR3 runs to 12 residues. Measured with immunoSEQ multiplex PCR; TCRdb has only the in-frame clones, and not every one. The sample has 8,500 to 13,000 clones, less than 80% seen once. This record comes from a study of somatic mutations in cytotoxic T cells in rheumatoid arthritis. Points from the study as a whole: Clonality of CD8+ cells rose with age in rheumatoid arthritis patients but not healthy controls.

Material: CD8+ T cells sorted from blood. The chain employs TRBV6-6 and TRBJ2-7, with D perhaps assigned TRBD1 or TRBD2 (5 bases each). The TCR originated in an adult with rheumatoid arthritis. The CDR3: CASSTLGREQYF. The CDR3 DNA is TGTGCCAGCAGTACACTGGGACGCGAGCAGTACTTC.